Listed below are T cell receptor beta chains from one sample, sequenced in a study of blood T cell repertoires in COVID-19. TCRdb keeps only in-frame clones here, not all; method: immunoSEQ multiplex PCR. The sample has fewer than 300,000 clones, 88% seen once. Sequenced input: peripheral blood. These receptors were taken from a young man with active or convalescent COVID-19. The CDR3 runs from the conserved cysteine through the conserved F or W. D genes are given only for firm matches. Size tells how often a clone was seen (once, few, many) or the class of an expanded clone, and some rows leave it out.

abundance: -; d_gene: -; v_gene: TRBV29-1; j_gene: TRBJ1-2; CDR3nt: TGCAGCGTATCCCGGCGGGGGCTGGACTATGGCTACACCTTC; CDR3aa: CSVSRRGLDYGYTF
abundance: -; d_gene: -; v_gene: TRBV5-6; j_gene: TRBJ2-7; CDR3nt: TGTGCCAGCAGCTTGAGGGGGATCTACGAGCAGTACTTC; CDR3aa: CASSLRGIYEQYF
abundance: -; d_gene: TRBD2; v_gene: TRBV6-4; j_gene: TRBJ2-2; CDR3nt: TGTGCCAGCAGTGACGAAGCGGGGGGCCCCGGGGAGCTGTTTTTT; CDR3aa: CASSDEAGGPGELFF
abundance: once; d_gene: -; v_gene: TRBV12-5; j_gene: TRBJ2-2; CDR3nt: TGTGCTAGTGGTTTGTACCGTATCGAGGAAACAAGTAACACCGGGGAGCTGTTTTTT; CDR3aa: CASGLYRIEETSNTGELFF
abundance: once; d_gene: TRBD2; v_gene: TRBV19; j_gene: TRBJ2-1; CDR3nt: TGTGCCAGTAGCTCCGCGGGGGGGGCGGGCTCCTACAATGAGCAGTTCTTC; CDR3aa: CASSSAGGAGSYNEQFF
abundance: -; d_gene: -; v_gene: TRBV5-1; j_gene: TRBJ2-1; CDR3nt: TGCGCCAGCAGCTTGGAACTAGTCGTTCTTGATGAGCAGTTCTTC; CDR3aa: CASSLELVVLDEQFF
abundance: -; d_gene: TRBD1; v_gene: TRBV6-5; j_gene: TRBJ1-1; CDR3nt: TGTGCCAGTGGGGACAGGGGAAGAACTGAAGCTTTCTTT; CDR3aa: CASGDRGRTEAFF
abundance: -; d_gene: TRBD1; v_gene: TRBV6-1; j_gene: TRBJ1-1; CDR3nt: TGTGCCAGCAGTGAATTTGACAGGGCGACGACCACTGAAGCTTTCTTT; CDR3aa: CASSEFDRATTTEAFF
abundance: -; d_gene: -; v_gene: TRBV12-3/TRBV12-4; j_gene: TRBJ2-3; CDR3nt: TGTGCCAGCAGTTCGACTAGCACAGATACGCAGTATTTT; CDR3aa: CASSSTSTDTQYF
abundance: -; d_gene: TRBD1; v_gene: TRBV4-1; j_gene: TRBJ1-1; CDR3nt: TGCGCCAGCAGCCAGGCCGGGTTTCCCCTTTGGGACAGGAACACTGAAGCTTTCTTT; CDR3aa: CASSQAGFPLWDRNTEAFF
abundance: -; d_gene: -; v_gene: TRBV6-5; j_gene: TRBJ1-3; CDR3nt: TGTGCCACCGCCCGGACTATCTCTGGAAACACCATATATTTT; CDR3aa: CATARTISGNTIYF
abundance: -; d_gene: -; v_gene: TRBV5-6; j_gene: TRBJ1-5; CDR3nt: TGTGCCAGCAGCTTGAGTAGCCAGGGAGGGAATCAGCCCCAGCATTTT; CDR3aa: CASSLSSQGGNQPQHF
abundance: -; d_gene: -; v_gene: TRBV4-1; j_gene: TRBJ2-2; CDR3nt: TGCGCCAGCAGCCAAGAGCCTCAGGGGACCGGGGAGCTGTTTTTT; CDR3aa: CASSQEPQGTGELFF
abundance: -; d_gene: -; v_gene: TRBV6-2/TRBV6-3; j_gene: TRBJ2-3; CDR3nt: TGTGCCAGCAGTTTCCTCCCCAAAGAACAGTCCTTTATCCCAGATACGCAGTATTTT; CDR3aa: CASSFLPKEQSFIPDTQYF
abundance: -; d_gene: TRBD1; v_gene: TRBV29-1; j_gene: TRBJ2-1; CDR3nt: TGCAGCGTCAAGGGAGGACAGGGTATCTCCTACAATGAGCAGTTCTTC; CDR3aa: CSVKGGQGISYNEQFF
abundance: -; d_gene: -; v_gene: TRBV15; j_gene: TRBJ1-4; CDR3nt: TGTGCCACCAGCAGAGATCCGGCGGGGGAGGGTGAAAAACTGTTTTTT; CDR3aa: CATSRDPAGEGEKLFF
abundance: -; d_gene: -; v_gene: TRBV4-1; j_gene: TRBJ2-1; CDR3nt: TGCGCCAGCAGCCAACAGGGGACCTACAATGAGCAGTTCTTC; CDR3aa: CASSQQGTYNEQFF
abundance: -; d_gene: -; v_gene: TRBV6-6; j_gene: TRBJ1-1; CDR3nt: TGTGCCAGCAGGACAGGTTCGGGCACTGAAGCTTTCTTT; CDR3aa: CASRTGSGTEAFF
abundance: once; d_gene: -; v_gene: TRBV7-5; j_gene: TRBJ2-3; CDR3nt: TGTGCCAGAAGCTTAAGTAGGGGCTTCAGGACAGATACGCAGTATTTT; CDR3aa: CARSLSRGFRTDTQYF
abundance: -; d_gene: TRBD1; v_gene: TRBV16; j_gene: TRBJ2-5; CDR3nt: TGTGCCAGCAGCCAAATCTTTGGGGGGACAGGCACTCAAGAGACCCAGTACTTC; CDR3aa: CASSQIFGGTGTQETQYF
abundance: once; d_gene: -; v_gene: TRBV5-1; j_gene: TRBJ2-3; CDR3nt: TGCGCCAGCAGCGACCCCTCTACAGGGCCCGACACAGATACGCAGTATTTT; CDR3aa: CASSDPSTGPDTDTQYF
abundance: -; d_gene: -; v_gene: TRBV12-3/TRBV12-4; j_gene: TRBJ1-2; CDR3nt: TGTGCCAGCAGTTACGAGGGTAACCATGGCTACACCTTC; CDR3aa: CASSYEGNHGYTF
abundance: -; d_gene: TRBD1; v_gene: TRBV5-6; j_gene: TRBJ1-2; CDR3nt: TGTGCCAGCAGCTGGGGACAGGGGGCTGGCTACACCTTC; CDR3aa: CASSWGQGAGYTF
abundance: -; d_gene: TRBD1; v_gene: TRBV25-1; j_gene: TRBJ2-7; CDR3nt: TGTGCCAGCAGTGATAGGGACAGGGTTTTTGACGAGCAGTACTTC; CDR3aa: CASSDRDRVFDEQYF
abundance: -; d_gene: -; v_gene: TRBV3-1/TRBV3-2; j_gene: TRBJ1-1; CDR3nt: TGTGCCAGCAGCCAAGATACGATAAACACTAGGGCTTTCTTT; CDR3aa: CASSQDTINTRAFF
abundance: once; d_gene: TRBD1; v_gene: TRBV5-4; j_gene: TRBJ1-2; CDR3nt: TGTGCCAGCAGCGCGACAGGGGATCTCGGCTACACCTTC; CDR3aa: CASSATGDLGYTF
abundance: -; d_gene: TRBD1; v_gene: TRBV4-3; j_gene: TRBJ1-6; CDR3nt: TGCGCCAGCAGCCAGAATACAGGGGTTAATTCACCCCTCCACTTT; CDR3aa: CASSQNTGVNSPLHF
abundance: -; d_gene: -; v_gene: TRBV11-2; j_gene: TRBJ1-1; CDR3nt: TGTGCCAGCAGCTTGACAACGAAGCCTTTCTTT; CDR3aa: CASSLTTKPFF
abundance: few; d_gene: TRBD1; v_gene: TRBV7-6; j_gene: TRBJ2-2; CDR3nt: TGTGCCAGCAGAGGACAGGGGGCCTCCATCGGGGAGCTGTTTTTT; CDR3aa: CASRGQGASIGELFF
abundance: -; d_gene: -; v_gene: TRBV7-2; j_gene: TRBJ1-3; CDR3nt: TGTGCCAGCAGCCCAGTGGGGGGTGTTGGGGGAGGAAGGAACACCATATATTTT; CDR3aa: CASSPVGGVGGGRNTIYF
abundance: -; d_gene: -; v_gene: TRBV4-1; j_gene: TRBJ1-3; CDR3nt: TGCGCCAGCAGCCACCTAGGTGCAGATTACACCATATATTTT; CDR3aa: CASSHLGADYTIYF
abundance: -; d_gene: -; v_gene: TRBV19; j_gene: TRBJ1-1; CDR3nt: TGTGCCAGTAGTTGGAGGGCAGGGTCGATGAACACTGAAGCTTTCTTT; CDR3aa: CASSWRAGSMNTEAFF
abundance: -; d_gene: TRBD1; v_gene: TRBV27; j_gene: TRBJ2-7; CDR3nt: TGTGCCAGCAGTTTAGGACAGGGGGTGGGGGAGCAGTACTTC; CDR3aa: CASSLGQGVGEQYF
abundance: -; d_gene: TRBD2; v_gene: TRBV6-2/TRBV6-3; j_gene: TRBJ2-7; CDR3nt: TGTGCCAGCAGCCCAACAGCGGGGGTCGCGTACGAGCAGTACTTC; CDR3aa: CASSPTAGVAYEQYF
abundance: -; d_gene: -; v_gene: TRBV5-1; j_gene: TRBJ2-1; CDR3nt: TGCGCCAGCAGCTTTGGACAGCCCTCCTACAATGAGCAGTTCTTC; CDR3aa: CASSFGQPSYNEQFF